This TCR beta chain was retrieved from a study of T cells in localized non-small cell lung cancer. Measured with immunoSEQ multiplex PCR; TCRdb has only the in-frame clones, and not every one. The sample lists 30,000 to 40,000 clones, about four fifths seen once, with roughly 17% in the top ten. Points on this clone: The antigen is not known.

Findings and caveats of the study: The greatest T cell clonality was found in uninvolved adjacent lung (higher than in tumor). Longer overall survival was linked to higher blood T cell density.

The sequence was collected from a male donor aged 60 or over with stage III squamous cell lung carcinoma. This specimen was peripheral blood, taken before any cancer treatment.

The CDR3 sequence is CASSDGNSRAYNEQFF. The CDR3 bases are TGTGCCAGCAGTGACGGAAATAGCAGAGCCTACAATGAGCAGTTCTTC. This chain links TRBV2 with TRBJ2-1; no definite D call. V lost 3 bases and J lost 2, with 14 bases in between. The CDR3 extends over 16 amino acids. CDR1 is SNHLY, CDR2 FYNNEI, per germline.